The 17 T cell receptor beta chains given below trace back to one sample, sequenced in a study of cytomegalovirus exposure and HLA in healthy donors. The study ran its PCR with 60 Vbeta and 13 Jbeta primers. The data were produced by immunoSEQ multiplex PCR, yet TCRdb's version contains in-frame clones alone and is incomplete. The sample contains more than 95,000 clones, around 60% of which appear only once. The sequenced sample was PBMCs. The receptors come from a woman between 35 and 50 years old in good health and CMV-seropositive.

The genes are TRBV6-5 and TRBJ1-1; perhaps TRBD1 as D (5 bases). Germline CDR1 MNHEY, CDR2 SVGAGI. CDR3 length: 14 amino acids. Trimming left V 6 bases short and J 3 bases short, with 14 bases between. The CDR3 here is CASSLWGPDTEAFF. CDR3 DNA: TGTGCCAGCAGCCTTTGGGGCCCTGACACTGAAGCTTTCTTT.

A note on this clone: Its ends do not fully match the called genes, so a read error is possible. V gene TRBV7-9 combines with J gene TRBJ2-1, with D perhaps TRBD2 (6 bases). CDR1 and CDR2 from the germline V gene are SEHNR and FQNEAQ (reference sequence). The CDR3 covers 18 residues. The CDR3 loop reads CSSSLGGPLAPWGNEQFF. CDR3 DNA: TGTTCCAGCAGCTTAGGCGGACCGCTAGCGCCCTGGGGGAATGAGCAGTTCTTC.

This clone was detected a few times. The V call is TRBV7-3, the J call TRBJ2-7; 8 positions agree with TRBD2. Germline V gene lookup returns CDR1 SGHTA and CDR2 FQGTGA. This CDR3 has 14 amino acids. V lost 5 bases and J lost 0; bases outside the gene matches: 3. The CDR3 DNA reads as TGTGCCAGCAGCCGGGGGGGAGGCTCCTACGAGCAGTACTTC. Residues: CASSRGGGSYEQYF. Full variable domain (missing parts from reference TRBV7-3 and TRBJ2-7): GAGVSQTPSNKVTEKGKYVELRCDPISGHTALYWYRQSLGQGPEFLIYFQGTGAADDSGLPNDRFFAVRPEGSVSTLKIQRTERGDSAVYLCASSRGGGSYEQYFGPGTRLTVT.

This clone has more than one count but fewer than ten. This chain joins TRBV5-1 and TRBJ2-5; TRBD2 matches at 8 bases. CDR3 length equals 14 residues. Germline V gene sequence: CDR1 SGHRS, CDR2 YFSETQ. Trimming at V came to 7 bases and at J to 5 bases, leaving 10 bases not matched to a gene. The chain's CDR3 is CASSGLALGETQYF. Written as DNA, the CDR3 is TGCGCCAGCTCCGGACTAGCATTGGGGGAGACCCAGTACTTC.

The chain joins TRBV12-5 to TRBJ2-1, with 9 bases that match TRBD1. The germline CDR1 and CDR2 sequences are LGHNT and FRNRAP. J lost 5 bases, V lost 6 bases, and 2 bases had no gene match. The CDR3 consists of 13 residues. The CDR3 sequence is CASGGQGHNEQFF. The CDR3 DNA reads as TGTGCTAGTGGGGGACAGGGACACAATGAGCAGTTCTTC.

The J gene is TRBJ1-2, the V gene TRBV5-8; 7 bases line up with TRBD1. The trim removed 0 bases at V and 4 bases at J, leaving 6 bases unmatched. The CDR3 has 15 amino acids. In germline, CDR1 is SGHTS, CDR2 YDEGEE. CDR3 amino acids: CASSLDGDSGYGYTF. The CDR3 DNA is TGTGCCAGCAGCTTGGATGGGGACAGTGGCTATGGCTACACCTTC.

The V gene is TRBV11-3, the J gene TRBJ2-7; 11 bases line up with TRBD2. The CDR3 extends over 15 amino acids. V lost 5 bases and J lost 2; bases outside the gene matches: 5. Germline lookup yields CDR1 SGHNT and CDR2 YENEEA. CDR3 nucleotides: TGTGCCAGCAGCCGGGGACTAGCGGATGCCTACGAGCAGTACTTC. This translates into CASSRGLADAYEQYF. Complete variable domain (other parts from reference TRBV11-3 and TRBJ2-7): EAGVVQSPRYKIIEKKQPVAFWCNPISGHNTLYWYLQNLGQGPELLIRYENEEAVDDSQLPKDRFSAERLKGVDSTLKIQPAELGDSAVYLCASSRGLADAYEQYFGPGTRLTVT.

J is TRBJ1-2 and V is TRBV29-1; D ambiguous. Germline V gives CDR1 SQVTM, CDR2 ANQGSEA. The CDR3 totals 12 residues. V lost 4 bases and J 7 bases, leaving 13 bases between the germline ends. CDR3 sequence reads: CSVVEGNPGYTF. The CDR3 DNA sequence: TGCAGCGTTGTGGAGGGAAACCCTGGCTACACCTTC. Filled out from reference TRBV29-1 and TRBJ1-2, the complete variable domain reads SAVISQKPSRDICQRGTSLTIQCQVDSQVTMMFWYRQQPGQSLTLIATANQGSEATYESGFVIDKFPISRPNLTFSTLTVSNMSPEDSSIYLCSVVEGNPGYTFGSGTRLTVV.

This chain connects TRBV7-6 to TRBJ1-2; maybe TRBD1 (5 bases). Trimming took 0 bases from V and 4 from J, leaving 24 bases between them. Looked up from germline, CDR1 is SGHVS and CDR2 is FNYEAQ. The CDR3 runs 19 residues. The CDR3 protein is CASSLAAWEGITDIYGYTF. DNA for the CDR3: TGTGCCAGCAGCTTAGCGGCCTGGGAGGGGATAACGGATATCTATGGCTACACCTTC.

The CDR3 here is CASGWTGTGLFADTQYF. The CDR3 nucleotides read TGTGCTAGTGGTTGGACCGGGACAGGGCTTTTCGCAGATACGCAGTATTTT. The V call is TRBV12-5, the J call TRBJ2-3, with 9 bases that match TRBD1. The germline gives CDR1 LGHNT, CDR2 FRNRAP. The CDR3 runs to 17 residues. V trimming: 4 bases; J trimming: 4 bases; junction bases outside the gene matches: 12.

The V gene is TRBV7-9, the J gene TRBJ1-5; TRBD1 is a possible D gene (5 bases). Trimming took 7 bases from V and 4 from J, leaving 11 bases between them. CDR3 length equals 13 residues. The V gene's germline CDR1 is SEHNR and CDR2 FQNEAQ (reference sequence). The CDR3 DNA reads as TGTGCCAGCACCCAGGGTGTGAATCAGCCCCAGCATTTT. Protein: CASTQGVNQPQHF.

J is TRBJ2-7 and V is TRBV10-3; D perhaps matches TRBD2 (7 bases). The CDR3 has 16 amino acids. Trimming left V 4 bases short and J 3 bases short, with 19 bases between. In germline, CDR1 is ENHRY, CDR2 SYGVKD. CDR3 protein: CAISGGHWEGSYEQYF. The CDR3 coding sequence is TGTGCCATCAGTGGGGGACACTGGGAGGGCAGCTACGAGCAGTACTTC.

The chain is built from TRBV7-3 and TRBJ2-2; 9 positions agree with TRBD1. The CDR3 totals 16 residues. Germline values: CDR1 SGHTA, CDR2 FQGTGA. The trim removed 4 bases at V and 5 bases at J, leaving 8 bases unmatched. The CDR3 spells CASSSYRGQGTGELFF. The CDR3 DNA is TGTGCCAGCAGCTCCTACAGGGGGCAAGGGACCGGGGAGCTGTTTTTT.

This clone was seen a handful of times. The rearrangement links TRBV18 to TRBJ2-7; 10 bases align to TRBD1. The CDR3 has 15 amino acids. Germline V gene data show CDR1 as KGHSH and CDR2 as LQKENI. J lost 2 bases, V lost 3 bases, and 4 bases had no gene match. CDR3 sequence reads: CASSPRTGGTYEQYF. The CDR3 bases are TGTGCCAGCTCACCCAGGACAGGGGGTACCTACGAGCAGTACTTC.

The V call is TRBV28, the J call TRBJ1-1; tentative D call: TRBD1 (6 bases). CDR1 is MDHEN, CDR2 SYDVKM, per germline. The CDR3 contains 12 residues. As DNA, the CDR3 is TGTGCTACAGGGCTGGGGGCCACTGAAGCTTTCTTT. Translated: CATGLGATEAFF.

J is TRBJ2-7 and V is TRBV6-5; D is unresolved. V was trimmed by 6 bases and J by 2 bases, leaving 14 bases between them. The CDR3 has 14 amino acids. CDR1 and CDR2 from the germline V gene are MNHEY and SVGAGI. Written as DNA, the CDR3 is TGTGCCAGCAGACTTCAGGTTCACCCCTACGAGCAGTACTTC. It yields the protein CASRLQVHPYEQYF.

The rearrangement links TRBV28 to TRBJ1-2, with 7 bases lining up with TRBD1. CDR1 and CDR2 (germline): MDHEN, SYDVKM. The CDR3 spans 15 residues. V gave up 3 bases and J gave up 6 bases; unmatched junction bases: 10. The CDR3 region is CASSFPGTVRDGYTF. DNA of the CDR3: TGTGCCAGCAGTTTTCCCGGGACAGTGAGGGATGGCTACACCTTC.